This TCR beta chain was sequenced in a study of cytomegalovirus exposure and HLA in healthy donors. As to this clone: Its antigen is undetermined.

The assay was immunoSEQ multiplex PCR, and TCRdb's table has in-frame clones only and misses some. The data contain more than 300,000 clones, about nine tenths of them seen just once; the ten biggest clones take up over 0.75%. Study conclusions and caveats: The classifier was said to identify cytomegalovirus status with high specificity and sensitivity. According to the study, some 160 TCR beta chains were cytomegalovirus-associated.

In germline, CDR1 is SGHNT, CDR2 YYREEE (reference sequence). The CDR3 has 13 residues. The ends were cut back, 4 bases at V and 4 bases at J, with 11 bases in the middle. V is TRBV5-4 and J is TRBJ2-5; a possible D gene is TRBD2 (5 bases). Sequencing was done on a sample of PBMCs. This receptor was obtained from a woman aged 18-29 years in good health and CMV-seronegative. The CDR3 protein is CASSPIRGETQYF. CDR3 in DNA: TGTGCCAGCAGCCCTATTCGGGGAGAGACCCAGTACTTC.